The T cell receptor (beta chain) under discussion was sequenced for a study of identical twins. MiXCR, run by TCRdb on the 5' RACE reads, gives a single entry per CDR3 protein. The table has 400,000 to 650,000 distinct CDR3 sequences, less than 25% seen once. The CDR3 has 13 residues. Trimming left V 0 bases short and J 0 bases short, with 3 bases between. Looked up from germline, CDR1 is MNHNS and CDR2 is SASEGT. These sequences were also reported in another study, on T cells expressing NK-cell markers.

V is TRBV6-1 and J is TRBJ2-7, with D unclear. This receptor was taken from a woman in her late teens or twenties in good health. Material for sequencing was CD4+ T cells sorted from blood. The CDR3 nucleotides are TGTGCCAGCAGTGAAGCTCCCTCCTACGAGCAGTACTTC. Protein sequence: CASSEAPSYEQYF.